The 20 T cell receptor beta chains listed next were all sequenced from one sample in a study of early T cells in non-severe SARS-CoV-2 infection. MiXCR was run by TCRdb on the 5' RACE reads, yielding one entry per CDR3 protein. This sample has about 31,000 distinct CDR3 sequences, with around 5% found just once. Source material: whole blood. The receptors derive from an adult who was a healthcare worker with PCR-confirmed SARS-CoV-2 infection or an uninfected control (not recorded which).

This clonotype was seen repeatedly, ten times or more. The rearrangement joins TRBV28 to TRBJ2-7, with TRBD2 matching over 11 bases. With 5 bases clipped from V and 9 bases from J, the junction kept 12 bases outside the gene matches. This CDR3 is 15 amino acids long. CDR1 MDHEN and CDR2 SYDVKM come from the germline V gene. The CDR3 sequence is CASSRPGTSGGTQYF. In DNA form, the CDR3 reads TGTGCCAGCAGTCGCCCCGGGACTAGCGGAGGAACGCAGTACTTC.

This clonotype was seen a handful of times. J is TRBJ2-2 and V is TRBV14, with D unresolved. Germline V lookup: CDR1 SGHDN, CDR2 FVKESK. V lost 3 bases and J 3 bases, leaving 11 bases between the germline ends. The CDR3 consists of 15 residues. The CDR3 sequence: CASSQFHGYTGELFF. CDR3 nucleotide sequence: TGTGCCAGCAGCCAGTTTCACGGATACACCGGGGAGCTGTTTTTT.

This clonotype was counted ten times or more. This chain connects TRBV7-8 to TRBJ2-7; D gene unclear. Germline V gene lookup returns CDR1 SGHVS and CDR2 FQNEAQ. This CDR3 spans 13 amino acids. Trimming removed 0 bases from V and 2 bases from J, with 5 bases in between. The CDR3 nucleotides are TGTGCCAGCAGCTTAGCCCCAACCTACGAGCAGTACTTC. Amino acids: CASSLAPTYEQYF.

In its sample, this clonotype was seen many times. The chain uses TRBV5-1 and TRBJ2-7; D is unresolved. Trimming cost V 0 bases and J 4 bases, with 2 bases left between them. CDR3 length: 11 residues. Per the germline V gene, CDR1 is SGHRS and CDR2 is YFSETQ. CDR3 in DNA: TGCGCCAGCAGCTTGGGATACGAGCAGTACTTC. Translating it yields CASSLGYEQYF. Full variable domain (rest looked up from reference TRBV5-1 and TRBJ2-7): KAGVTQTPRYLIKTRGQQVTLSCSPISGHRSVSWYQQTPGQGLQFLFEYFSETQRNKGNFPGRFSGRQFSNSRSEMNVSTLELGDSALYLCASSLGYEQYFGPGTRLTVT.

Ten or more counts support this clonotype. CDR3 in amino acids: CASSFASGSLGEQFF. CDR3 coding DNA: TGTGCCAGTAGTTTCGCTAGCGGGAGTCTTGGTGAGCAGTTCTTC. V usage is TRBV19 and J usage is TRBJ2-1, with 10 bases matching TRBD2. The junction had 10 bases not matched to a gene; V was cut back by 5 bases and J by 9 bases. The CDR3 contains 15 residues. Germline V lookup: CDR1 LNHDA, CDR2 SQIVND (reference sequence).

This clonotype has a count of ten or more. The chain joins TRBV6-2 or TRBV6-3 to TRBJ1-1; no clear D gene. V was cut by 2 bases and J by 4 bases, with 11 bases left in between. Germline CDR1 MNHEY, CDR2 SVGEGT. The length of the CDR3 is 14 residues. The CDR3 sequence is CASSYGGFGTEAFF. The CDR3 DNA sequence: TGTGCCAGCAGTTACGGAGGCTTCGGCACTGAAGCTTTCTTT.

CDR3 loop: CASSLVTISTDTQYF. The DNA for the CDR3 is TGTGCCAGCAGTTTAGTGACAATCAGCACAGATACGCAGTATTTT. The V and J genes are TRBV12-3 or TRBV12-4 and TRBJ2-3; D gene uncertain. The V and J ends lost 1 base and 0 bases respectively, with 8 bases between them. This CDR3 has 15 residues.

V usage is TRBV7-6 and J usage is TRBJ2-7; tentatively, D is TRBD2 (5 bases). V lost 2 bases, J lost 4 bases, and 15 bases lay in between. The CDR3 totals 15 residues. CDR1 is SGHVS, CDR2 FNYEAQ, per germline. CDR3 protein: CASSLFAGVNYEQYF. In DNA, the CDR3 is TGTGCCAGCAGCTTATTCGCGGGCGTTAATTACGAGCAGTACTTC.

Ten or more counts support this clonotype. This chain uses TRBV28 with TRBJ2-1; tentatively, D is TRBD2 (6 bases). From germline, CDR1 is MDHEN and CDR2 SYDVKM. Trimming removed 3 bases from V and 0 bases from J, with 9 bases in between. The length of the CDR3 is 15 residues. CDR3 amino acids: CASSFERASYNEQFF. CDR3 sequence (DNA): TGTGCCAGCAGTTTTGAGCGGGCCTCCTACAATGAGCAGTTCTTC.

This clonotype came up many times. V is TRBV7-9 and J is TRBJ1-1; 8 bases are shared with TRBD1. The junction had 4 bases not matched to a gene; V was cut back by 6 bases and J by 1 base. CDR1 and CDR2 from the germline V gene are SEHNR and FQNEAQ (reference sequence). The CDR3 has 14 residues. The CDR3 reads CASSGGTGNTEAFF. CDR3 bases: TGTGCCAGCAGTGGGGGGACAGGGAACACTGAAGCTTTCTTT.

This clonotype was seen repeatedly, ten times or more. The CDR3 loop is CSAVGNYEQYF. CDR3 DNA sequence: TGCAGCGCCGTGGGCAACTACGAGCAGTACTTC. This chain uses TRBV20-1 with TRBJ2-7; D gene unclear. The CDR3 sequence is 11 residues long. Germline V gene lookup returns CDR1 DFQATT and CDR2 SNEGSKA (reference sequence).

The chain employs TRBV7-9 and TRBJ1-2; D gene unclear. The CDR3 extends over 11 amino acids. The germline gives CDR1 SEHNR, CDR2 FQNEAQ (reference sequence). V dropped 8 bases and J dropped 5 bases, with 9 bases sitting between them. The CDR3 loop reads CASERLYGYTF. As DNA, the CDR3 is TGTGCCAGCGAGAGGCTGTATGGCTACACCTTC.

At least ten counts were recorded for this clonotype. The V call is TRBV12-5, the J call TRBJ1-5; 7 bases fit TRBD1. Germline CDR1 and CDR2: LGHNT and FRNRAP. The CDR3 totals 13 residues. The ends lost 6 bases at V and 2 bases at J; junction bases unmatched: 1. The CDR3 DNA is TGTGCTAGTGGAGGGGGCGGCAATCAGCCCCAGCATTTT. It encodes CASGGGGNQPQHF.

This clonotype was picked up a small number of times. This chain links TRBV4-1 with TRBJ1-2; perhaps TRBD1 as D (6 bases). V lost 1 base to trimming and J lost 7 bases, with 10 bases between them. This CDR3 is built from 13 residues. Germline CDR1 reads MGHRA; CDR2 reads YSYEKL. The CDR3 reads CASSQGDRPGYTF. The CDR3 DNA reads TGCGCCAGCAGCCAAGGCGACAGGCCTGGCTACACCTTC.

This clonotype has at least ten counts. The chain links TRBV9 to TRBJ2-5; 10 nucleotides line up with TRBD2. Germline V gives CDR1 SGDLS, CDR2 YYNGEE. This CDR3 comprises 16 residues. Trimming cost V 0 bases and J 2 bases; bases outside gene matches: 4. The CDR3 loop is CASSVAGAGGQETQYF. The DNA for the CDR3 is TGTGCCAGCAGCGTAGCCGGAGCGGGAGGGCAAGAGACCCAGTACTTC.

About this clonotype itself: Compared with germline, one end of the junction differs, possibly owing to a read error. The chain joins TRBV5-5 to TRBJ1-1, with D possibly being TRBD1 (5 bases). This CDR3 has 13 residues. Germline lookup yields CDR1 SGHKS and CDR2 YYEKEE (reference sequence). CDR3 region: CASSSGPNTEASF. CDR3 in DNA: TGTGCCAGCAGCTCGGGGCCCAACACTGAAGCTTCCTTT.

In this sample, this clonotype turned up many times. The chain couples TRBV28 to TRBJ1-1; 10 nucleotides align to TRBD1. The germline CDR1 and CDR2 sequences are MDHEN and SYDVKM. This CDR3 spans 14 amino acids. V dropped 6 bases and J dropped 5; count of bases not matched to a gene: 6. The CDR3 region is CASSSGTGVTEAFF. The CDR3 DNA is TGTGCCAGCAGCTCCGGGACAGGGGTAACTGAAGCTTTCTTT.

This clonotype has ten or more counts. The CDR3 DNA reads as TGTGCCAGCAGCTTTGGCGGAACCTACGAGCAGTACTTC. This translates into CASSFGGTYEQYF. The J gene is TRBJ2-7, the V gene TRBV11-2; no definite D call. V was cut by 3 bases and J by 2 bases, with 8 bases left in between. The CDR3 has 13 amino acids. CDR1 SGHAT and CDR2 FQNNGV come from the germline V gene.

This clonotype was picked up many times. At one of its ends the junction is not consistent with the germline gene, which may arise from a read error. The chain employs TRBV29-1 and TRBJ2-3; TRBD2 is a possible D gene (6 bases). Germline CDR1 SQVTM, CDR2 ANQGSEA. The CDR3 runs to 11 residues. The CDR3 coding sequence is TGCAGCGTTGAAACCCCAAAATTAGCGGAGTTT. Amino acid sequence: CSVETPKLAEF.

In this sample, this clonotype turned up a few times. The chain joins TRBV29-1 to TRBJ2-2; D not resolved. Germline V gene sequence: CDR1 SQVTM, CDR2 ANQGSEA. The V and J ends lost 7 bases and 4 bases respectively, with 10 bases between them. The CDR3 length is 12 residues. CDR3 nucleotides: TGCAGCGCCGATCAAAGCACCGGGGAGCTGTTTTTT. The encoded protein is CSADQSTGELFF.